Presented here are 8 T cell receptor beta chains from one specimen sequenced in a study of technical replicates of blood from several donors. Generated by immunoSEQ multiplex PCR, the TCRdb table keeps only in-frame clones and is missing some. The sample lists around 70,000 clones, under 98% occurring once. The material sequenced was T cells isolated from PBMCs. These receptors came from a human donor in good health.

The chain joins TRBV27 to TRBJ2-1, with 8 nucleotides matching TRBD2. Germline CDR1 and CDR2: MNHEY and SMNVEV (reference sequence). The CDR3 runs to 18 residues. Trimming removed 2 bases from V and 5 bases from J; junction bases left unmatched: 14. In nucleotides, the CDR3 is TGTGCCAGCAGTTTACCATACCATAGCGGGGCCAGACACAATGAGCAGTTCTTC. It encodes CASSLPYHSGARHNEQFF.

This rearrangement joins TRBV10-3 to TRBJ1-2, with TRBD1 identical over 11 bases. This CDR3 is 14 amino acids long. The germline V gene encodes CDR1 ENHRY and CDR2 SYGVKD. The V and J ends lost 10 bases and 4 bases, in that order; junction bases with no gene match: 8. Here the CDR3 reads CATRQGTGGYGYTF. CDR3 bases: TGTGCCACCAGGCAGGGGACAGGGGGCTATGGCTACACCTTC.

The chain joins TRBV2 to TRBJ1-2; 7 nucleotides align to TRBD1. After removal of 6 bases from V and 5 bases from J, the junction contained 6 bases not matched to a gene. This CDR3 is 13 amino acids long. The germline V gene has CDR1 SNHLY and CDR2 FYNNEI. CDR3 loop: CASSGDSGYGYTF. CDR3 sequence (DNA): TGTGCCAGCAGCGGGGACAGTGGATATGGCTACACCTTC.

Note on this clone: At one of its ends the junction is not consistent with the germline gene, which may arise from a read error. The chain joins TRBV5-4 to TRBJ2-2, with 11 bases fitting TRBD2. This CDR3 region has 15 residues. Germline loops: CDR1 SGHNT, CDR2 YYREEE (reference sequence). The CDR3 loop is CASRLGLADTGELFF. DNA for the CDR3: TGTGCCAGCAGATTGGGACTAGCGGATACCGGGGAGCTGTTTTTT.

V and J are TRBV13 and TRBJ1-1; D ambiguous. V dropped 5 bases and J dropped 11 bases, with 15 bases sitting between them. The length of the CDR3 is 12 residues. Looked up from germline, CDR1 is PRHDT and CDR2 is FYEKMQ (reference sequence). The CDR3 protein is CASSPAGFLAFF. CDR3 nucleotides: TGTGCCAGCAGCCCTGCCGGGTTTTTGGCTTTCTTT. Variable domain in full (rest from reference TRBV13 and TRBJ1-1): AAGVIQSPRHLIKEKRETATLKCYPIPRHDTVYWYQQGPGQDPQFLISFYEKMQSDKGSIPDRFSAQQFSDYHSELNMSSLELGDSALYFCASSPAGFLAFFGQGTRLTVV.

V usage is TRBV9 and J usage is TRBJ2-1, with 15 bases aligning to TRBD2. Trimming at V came to 0 bases and at J to 9 bases, leaving 4 bases not matched to a gene. CDR1 and CDR2 from the germline V gene are SGDLS and YYNGEE. This CDR3 spans 16 amino acids. CDR3 region: CASSVEGLAGGPEQFF. The CDR3 nucleotides are TGTGCCAGCAGCGTAGAGGGACTAGCGGGAGGACCTGAGCAGTTCTTC.

The V gene is TRBV9, the J gene TRBJ2-2; D is ambiguous. CDR1 is SGDLS and CDR2 is YYNGEE in the germline V gene. The CDR3 length is 12 residues. The germline V and J ends were trimmed by 1 base and 6 bases, with 4 bases remaining between them. The CDR3 sequence: CASSVPAGELFF. DNA for the CDR3: TGTGCCAGCAGCGTACCTGCCGGGGAGCTGTTTTTT.

The chain carries TRBV7-2 and TRBJ2-5; D is ambiguous. Trimming removed 1 base at V and 5 bases at J, with 11 bases between. CDR3 length: 14 amino acids. Germline lookup yields CDR1 SGHTA and CDR2 FQGNSA. The CDR3 loop reads CASSLVELVETQYF. In DNA form, the CDR3 reads TGTGCCAGCAGCTTAGTCGAGTTGGTGGAGACCCAGTACTTC.